The 28 T cell receptor beta chains given below trace back to one sample, sequenced in a study of CD8 T cells in Susac syndrome. Reverse transcription of about 0.45 to 1 ug RNA used random hexamers. Via MiXCR, TCRdb re-called the immunoSEQ multiplex PCR reads, giving one row per CDR3 protein. The sample consists of roughly 110,000 distinct CDR3 sequences, less than 95% of them appearing once. Specimen: CD8+ T cells from PBMCs. The receptors were gathered from a human donor with Susac syndrome.

In its sample, this clonotype was seen a few times. The chain combines TRBV29-1 with TRBJ2-7; D not resolved. CDR3 size: 11 residues. Trimming took off 3 bases at V and 1 base at J, with 4 bases between the two ends. Germline-derived CDR1 and CDR2 are SQVTM and ANQGSEA. The CDR3 loop is CSVDSSYEQYF. The CDR3 DNA follows: TGCAGCGTTGACAGTTCCTACGAGCAGTACTTC.

The chain carries TRBV3-1 and TRBJ2-3; D may be TRBD1 (6 bases). Trimming removed 0 bases at V and 3 bases at J, with 16 bases between. CDR1 is LGHDT, CDR2 YNNKEL, per germline (reference sequence). CDR3 size: 17 residues. For the CDR3, the DNA is TGTGCCAGCAGCCAAGAGCAAACTCCGAGGGGGACAGATACGCAGTATTTT. Residues: CASSQEQTPRGTDTQYF.

V is TRBV7-8 and J is TRBJ1-2; D may be TRBD1 (5 bases). Trimming took off 2 bases at V and 4 bases at J, with 8 bases between the two ends. Germline V gene lookup returns CDR1 SGHVS and CDR2 FQNEAQ. This CDR3 contains 13 residues. CDR3 sequence reads: CASSLKGLYGYTF. The CDR3 DNA reads TGTGCCAGCAGCTTAAAGGGACTCTATGGCTACACCTTC.

The chain carries TRBV7-2 and TRBJ1-1; D call uncertain. This CDR3 is 12 amino acids long. Germline CDR1 reads SGHTA; CDR2 reads FQGNSA. Trimming cost V 1 base and J 7 bases, with 7 bases left between them. The CDR3 DNA follows: TGTGCCAGCAGCTTAGGCAGCCTTGAAGCTTTCTTT. Translating it yields CASSLGSLEAFF.

The chain links TRBV29-1 to TRBJ2-7; D gene uncertain. CDR3 length: 12 residues. V was shortened by 6 bases and J by 1 base, with 10 bases between the two germline ends. Germline CDR1 is SQVTM and CDR2 is ANQGSEA. For the CDR3, the DNA is TGCAGCGTCCCGTACGGTTCCTACGAGCAGTACTTC. This codes for CSVPYGSYEQYF.

The genes are TRBV9 and TRBJ2-3; no definite D call. V was cut by 0 bases and J by 2 bases, with 19 bases left in between. This CDR3 has 18 residues. Germline-derived CDR1 and CDR2 are SGDLS and YYNGEE. The CDR3 reads CASSVASVVGGDTDTQYF. CDR3 in DNA: TGTGCCAGCAGCGTAGCTAGTGTTGTGGGTGGCGACACAGATACGCAGTATTTT.

This chain joins TRBV5-4 and TRBJ2-5; 7 bases fit TRBD2. Germline CDR1 reads SGHNT; CDR2 reads YYREEE (reference sequence). This CDR3 contains 13 residues. J gave up 3 bases and V 2 bases, and 1 base lay outside the gene matches. The CDR3: CASSLRGEETQYF. DNA of the CDR3: TGTGCCAGCAGCTTACGGGGGGAAGAGACCCAGTACTTC.

This clonotype has only one observation. The chain joins TRBV3-1 to TRBJ2-5; tentative D call: TRBD2 (7 bases). The V and J ends lost 1 base and 1 base respectively, with 13 bases between them. The CDR3 has 16 amino acids. Germline V gene lookup returns CDR1 LGHDT and CDR2 YNNKEL (reference sequence). CDR3 in amino acids: CASSQGGGAFQETQYF. CDR3 nucleotides: TGTGCCAGCAGCCAAGGTGGGGGGGCGTTCCAAGAGACCCAGTACTTC.

The V gene is TRBV6-2 or TRBV6-3, the J gene TRBJ2-5; the D gene is possibly TRBD1 (6 bases). The CDR3 has 14 amino acids. V was shortened by 7 bases and J by 5 bases, with 17 bases between the two germline ends. The germline gives CDR1 MNHEY, CDR2 SVGEGT. As DNA, the CDR3 is TGTGCCAGCACCGACCCAGGGGTTGTGGAGACCCAGTACTTC. Amino acids: CASTDPGVVETQYF.

A single count supports this clonotype. The V call is TRBV9, the J call TRBJ1-2; TRBD1 agrees at 7 bases. With 3 bases clipped from V and 5 bases from J, the junction kept 7 bases outside the gene matches. Germline-derived CDR1 and CDR2 are SGDLS and YYNGEE. The CDR3 runs 14 residues. CDR3 region: CASSAGQLGYGYTF. CDR3 nucleotides: TGTGCCAGCAGCGCGGGACAGCTGGGTTATGGCTACACCTTC.

The chain has TRBV7-8 and TRBJ2-3; 9 bases are shared with TRBD1. CDR1 SGHVS and CDR2 FQNEAQ come from the germline V gene. The CDR3 extends over 18 amino acids. Germline trimming cut 5 bases from V and 0 bases from J; bases unmatched to any gene: 12. The CDR3 coding sequence is TGTGCCAGCAGCGTCTCCGGGACAGGGCCTTTGAGCACAGATACGCAGTATTTT. This sequence encodes CASSVSGTGPLSTDTQYF.

The chain recombines TRBV9 with TRBJ1-1; 9 bases are a match to TRBD1. Germline V gene lookup returns CDR1 SGDLS and CDR2 YYNGEE. The CDR3 is made up of 17 amino acids. Germline trimming cut 1 base from V and 11 bases from J; bases unmatched to any gene: 18. CDR3: CASSVRGDRENGMVAFF. The CDR3 coding sequence is TGTGCCAGCAGCGTAAGAGGGGACAGGGAGAATGGTATGGTCGCTTTCTTT.

J is TRBJ2-7 and V is TRBV9; 7 positions agree with TRBD2. The CDR3 is 16 residues long. Trimming cost V 3 bases and J 0 bases; bases outside gene matches: 9. Germline loops: CDR1 SGDLS, CDR2 YYNGEE. This CDR3 is CASSAGGALSSYEQYF. In DNA form, the CDR3 reads TGTGCCAGCAGCGCGGGGGGAGCATTGAGCTCCTACGAGCAGTACTTC.

This chain joins TRBV27 and TRBJ1-6, with D possibly being TRBD1 (5 bases). There are 14 residues in the CDR3. The V end was cut by 2 bases, the J end by 9 bases, with 11 bases between. CDR1 and CDR2 from the germline V gene are MNHEY and SMNVEV (reference sequence). CDR3 sequence reads: CASSLGQGGSPLHF. The CDR3 DNA reads TGTGCCAGCAGTTTAGGTCAGGGTGGTTCACCCCTCCACTTT.

This clonotype is a singleton in its sample. The chain couples TRBV9 to TRBJ2-5; D is perhaps TRBD2 (6 bases). V lost 3 bases and J lost 4, with 16 bases in between. The CDR3 runs to 15 residues. Per the germline V gene, CDR1 is SGDLS and CDR2 is YYNGEE. The CDR3 loop reads CASSGAGKKLETQYF. In DNA form, the CDR3 reads TGTGCCAGCAGCGGCGCGGGGAAGAAATTAGAGACCCAGTACTTC.

The V gene is TRBV5-6, the J gene TRBJ1-6; D is unresolved. Germline V gene lookup returns CDR1 SGHDT and CDR2 YYEEEE. The CDR3 runs to 13 residues. Trimming cost V 0 bases and J 10 bases, with 8 bases left between them. CDR3 DNA: TGTGCCAGCAGCTTGGGGCCGTCCTCACCCCTCCACTTT. Encoded protein: CASSLGPSSPLHF.

The chain joins TRBV7-2 to TRBJ2-7; D unclear. Germline V gene data show CDR1 as SGHTA and CDR2 as FQGNSA. Deletions cut 5 bases from V and 7 bases from J, with 12 bases between. The CDR3 is 12 amino acids. The CDR3 reads CASSLPSREQYF. The DNA for the CDR3 is TGTGCCAGCAGCCTCCCCAGTAGGGAGCAGTACTTC.

The chain links TRBV7-3 to TRBJ2-7; 7 nucleotides match TRBD1. V was clipped by 4 bases and J by 5 bases; unmatched bases: 8. Germline CDR1 and CDR2: SGHTA and FQGTGA. This CDR3 spans 14 amino acids. CDR3 sequence: CASSSTGQENEQYF. The CDR3 nucleotides read TGTGCCAGCAGCTCGACAGGGCAGGAGAACGAGCAGTACTTC.

The chain links TRBV7-3 to TRBJ1-2; 7 nucleotides line up with TRBD1. Germline CDR1 SGHTA, CDR2 FQGTGA. V dropped 1 base and J dropped 4; count of bases not matched to a gene: 12. This CDR3 contains 17 residues. CDR3 nucleotide sequence: TGTGCCAGCAGCTTAAAGGCGGGACAGCCCTTCGGCTATGGCTACACCTTC. As protein: CASSLKAGQPFGYGYTF.

This clonotype was detected once. This rearrangement joins TRBV3-1 to TRBJ2-1, with a tentative D call TRBD2 (6 bases). Trimming took 3 bases from V and 8 from J, leaving 11 bases between them. The CDR3 is 13 amino acids. Germline loops: CDR1 LGHDT, CDR2 YNNKEL (reference sequence). CDR3: CASSHETRYEQFF. As DNA, the CDR3 is TGTGCCAGCAGCCATGAGACTAGGTATGAGCAGTTCTTC.

The chain carries TRBV3-1 and TRBJ2-5; 7 nucleotides match TRBD1. With 8 bases clipped from V and 3 bases from J, the junction kept 12 bases outside the gene matches. This CDR3 contains 15 residues. The V gene's germline CDR1 is LGHDT and CDR2 YNNKEL (reference sequence). The chain's CDR3 is CASGSADRPEETQYF. The CDR3 nucleotides read TGTGCCAGCGGATCGGCGGACAGGCCCGAAGAGACCCAGTACTTC.

CDR3 nucleotides: TGTGCCAGCAGCGCGTACGCGACAAGTAATGAAAAACTGTTTTTT. Protein product: CASSAYATSNEKLFF. The V and J genes are TRBV9 and TRBJ1-4; D unclear. CDR3 length: 15 amino acids. Looked up from germline, CDR1 is SGDLS and CDR2 is YYNGEE. V was shortened by 3 bases and J by 4 bases, with 13 bases between the two germline ends.

This clonotype was seen a single time. The chain recombines TRBV2 with TRBJ2-5; 14 nucleotides match TRBD2. Looked up from germline, CDR1 is SNHLY and CDR2 is FYNNEI. This CDR3 contains 16 residues. The ends lost 6 bases at V and 3 bases at J; junction bases unmatched: 6. As DNA, the CDR3 is TGTGCCAGCAGAGGACTAGCGGGGGGCCCGAAAGAGACCCAGTACTTC. Its translation: CASRGLAGGPKETQYF. Drawing the rest from reference TRBV2 and TRBJ2-5, the complete variable domain is EPEVTQTPSHQVTQMGQEVILRCVPISNHLYFYWYRQILGQKVEFLVSFYNNEISEKSEIFDDQFSVERPDGSNFTLKIRSTKLEDSAMYFCASRGLAGGPKETQYFGPGTRLLVL.

The gene calls are TRBV6-5 and TRBJ2-7, with D tentatively TRBD1 (6 bases). CDR1 MNHEY and CDR2 SVGAGI come from the germline V gene. The CDR3 length is 14 residues. V was pared by 10 bases and J by 6 bases, with 22 bases between. The CDR3 loop is CAIPPDGTPFEQYF. The CDR3 DNA reads as TGTGCCATCCCCCCTGACGGGACACCCTTCGAGCAGTACTTC.

V and J are TRBV7-6 and TRBJ2-7, with D possibly matching TRBD2 (6 bases). The CDR3 contains 12 residues. Germline CDR1 is SGHVS and CDR2 is FNYEAQ. Trimming took off 3 bases at V and 6 bases at J, with 9 bases between the two ends. CDR3 sequence (DNA): TGTGCCAGCAGCTTCGTGGGGGGCGAGCAGTACTTC. Its translation is CASSFVGGEQYF.

The chain recombines TRBV15 with TRBJ2-2, with D perhaps TRBD2 (6 bases). V was pared by 6 bases and J by 4 bases, with 18 bases between. This CDR3 is 16 amino acids long. CDR1 is LNHNV and CDR2 is YYDKDF in the germline V gene (reference sequence). The CDR3 nucleotides are TGTGCCACCAGGGCGGCGGGGCTGGGTATCACCGGGGAGCTGTTTTTT. Translation gives CATRAAGLGITGELFF.

The chain recombines TRBV7-2 with TRBJ2-3; 8 bases align to TRBD2. Losses at the gene ends were 5 bases for V and 4 bases for J; bases not matched to a gene: 11. This CDR3 has 16 amino acids. Per the germline V gene, CDR1 is SGHTA and CDR2 is FQGNSA. The CDR3 DNA reads TGTGCCAGCAGCCCCGCCGGACTAGCTAACTCAGATACGCAGTATTTT. This sequence encodes CASSPAGLANSDTQYF.

This chain links TRBV7-6 with TRBJ1-1; 10 nucleotides align to TRBD1. This CDR3 spans 15 amino acids. Looked up from germline, CDR1 is SGHVS and CDR2 is FNYEAQ. Unmatched junction bases numbered 3, after V lost 5 bases and J lost 0 bases. CDR3 coding DNA: TGTGCCAGCAGCCAGGGACAGGGGCTGAACACTGAAGCTTTCTTT. This gives the protein CASSQGQGLNTEAFF.